The clone carrying this T cell receptor (beta chain) occurred a few times. The data originate from a study of T cells in Graves' hyperthyroidism and ophthalmopathy. Study context: Once the initial diagnosis was made, peripheral blood was obtained before any treatment.

RNA transcripts provided the source from which TCR beta CDR3 regions were amplified. During a first-round RT-PCR of the TCR CDR3, the HTBI primer set was used. TCRdb re-derived calls from the multiplex PCR reads in MiXCR, one entry per CDR3 protein. The data contain hundreds of thousands of distinct CDR3 sequences, about 20% of them singletons. It was uncontrolled infection, other autoimmune disease, pregnancy or lactation that excluded patients. Orbital computed tomography and thyroid ultrasound, together with serum TRAb and thyroxine and clinical symptoms, were used for diagnoses. From 10 ml of fresh peripheral blood, PBMCs were isolated. This TCR was sampled from a man aged 40-55 years with Graves' ophthalmopathy. The sequencing sample was made of blood.

The chain's CDR3 is CSASGRNTGELFF. In DNA form, the CDR3 reads TGCAGTGCTAGCGGGAGAAACACCGGGGAGCTGTTTTTT. The V and J genes are TRBV20-1 and TRBJ2-2, with D perhaps TRBD2 (6 bases). Germline CDR1 reads DFQATT; CDR2 reads SNEGSKA (reference sequence). V dropped 3 bases and J dropped 2 bases, with 7 bases sitting between them. The CDR3 is made up of 13 amino acids.